The rows below give T cell receptor beta chains drawn from one sample of a study of yellow fever vaccine responses in identical twins. TCRdb called the RT-PCR reads again in MiXCR, with one record for every CDR3 protein. Among under 20,000 distinct CDR3 sequences listed, around 70% were seen once. Sequenced here: T cells from blood (PBMCs), unsorted or a sorted subset (not recorded which), sampled before or after yellow fever vaccination (not recorded which). The source of these receptors is a woman between 18 and 29 years old who received the yellow fever vaccine. Both conserved end residues are trimmed from each CDR3.

j_gene: TRBJ2-7; v_gene: TRBV13; CDR3aa: ASSLGLTTYEQY
j_gene: TRBJ1-1; v_gene: TRBV12-3/TRBV12-4; CDR3aa: ASSPGTGNTEAF
j_gene: TRBJ2-7; v_gene: TRBV10-1; CDR3aa: ASSSSPGQGPHEQY
j_gene: TRBJ1-1; v_gene: TRBV13; CDR3aa: ASSLEGQTNTEAF
j_gene: TRBJ2-3; v_gene: TRBV18; CDR3aa: ASSPLQGEDTQY
j_gene: TRBJ1-1; v_gene: TRBV11-1; CDR3aa: ASSLSRLDRGNTEAF
j_gene: TRBJ1-2; v_gene: TRBV2; CDR3aa: ASRPSGGGGYT
j_gene: TRBJ2-1; v_gene: TRBV5-4; CDR3aa: ASSLASWSSGIEQF
j_gene: TRBJ2-4; v_gene: TRBV11-1; CDR3aa: ASSTLGGAKNIQY
j_gene: TRBJ2-1; v_gene: TRBV15; CDR3aa: ATSSFSGGNNEQF
j_gene: TRBJ1-2; v_gene: TRBV24-1; CDR3aa: ATSDVTMIYGYT
j_gene: TRBJ2-3; v_gene: TRBV4-1; CDR3aa: ASSQYYGAADTQY
j_gene: TRBJ2-1; v_gene: TRBV7-9; CDR3aa: ASSSIAGLRNEQF
j_gene: TRBJ2-7; v_gene: TRBV7-2; CDR3aa: ASSLARISYEQY
j_gene: TRBJ2-2; v_gene: TRBV5-5; CDR3aa: ASSLAADPRSGELF
j_gene: TRBJ1-1; v_gene: TRBV11-1; CDR3aa: ASSLNWAGGGNTEAF
j_gene: TRBJ1-4; v_gene: TRBV28; CDR3aa: ASSFLGAGEKLF
j_gene: TRBJ2-2; v_gene: TRBV13; CDR3aa: AGRVGTDSGELF
j_gene: TRBJ2-2; v_gene: TRBV7-6; CDR3aa: ASSYYGRGELF
j_gene: TRBJ1-3; v_gene: TRBV19; CDR3aa: ASSKADGNTIY
j_gene: TRBJ2-5; v_gene: TRBV25-1; CDR3aa: ASSEFDRGSSRH
j_gene: TRBJ2-1; v_gene: TRBV11-3; CDR3aa: ASSLVASFYNEQF
j_gene: TRBJ2-7; v_gene: TRBV23-1; CDR3aa: ASSQSGRRTYEQY
j_gene: TRBJ2-7; v_gene: TRBV20-1; CDR3aa: SASSGRGPYEQY
j_gene: TRBJ2-2; v_gene: TRBV4-2; CDR3aa: ASTLAGEGTGELF
j_gene: TRBJ2-1; v_gene: TRBV3-1; CDR3aa: ASSPWTTSSYNEQF
j_gene: TRBJ1-1; v_gene: TRBV5-1; CDR3aa: ASSLGHLNTEAF
j_gene: TRBJ1-1; v_gene: TRBV29-1; CDR3aa: SVWVNTEAF
j_gene: TRBJ2-2; v_gene: TRBV11-2; CDR3aa: ASSLFEPVLSTGELF
j_gene: TRBJ1-2; v_gene: TRBV24-1; CDR3aa: ATSDYDRGHGYT
j_gene: TRBJ2-3; v_gene: TRBV21-1; CDR3aa: ASSTMAERGSTDTQY
j_gene: TRBJ1-6; v_gene: TRBV20-1; CDR3aa: SAPRGFDNSPLH
j_gene: TRBJ2-5; v_gene: TRBV5-1; CDR3aa: ASSPEGGTETQY
j_gene: TRBJ2-6; v_gene: TRBV5-1; CDR3aa: ASSYKGQGSDSGANVLT
j_gene: TRBJ2-1; v_gene: TRBV3-1; CDR3aa: ASSRLGYQYNEQF